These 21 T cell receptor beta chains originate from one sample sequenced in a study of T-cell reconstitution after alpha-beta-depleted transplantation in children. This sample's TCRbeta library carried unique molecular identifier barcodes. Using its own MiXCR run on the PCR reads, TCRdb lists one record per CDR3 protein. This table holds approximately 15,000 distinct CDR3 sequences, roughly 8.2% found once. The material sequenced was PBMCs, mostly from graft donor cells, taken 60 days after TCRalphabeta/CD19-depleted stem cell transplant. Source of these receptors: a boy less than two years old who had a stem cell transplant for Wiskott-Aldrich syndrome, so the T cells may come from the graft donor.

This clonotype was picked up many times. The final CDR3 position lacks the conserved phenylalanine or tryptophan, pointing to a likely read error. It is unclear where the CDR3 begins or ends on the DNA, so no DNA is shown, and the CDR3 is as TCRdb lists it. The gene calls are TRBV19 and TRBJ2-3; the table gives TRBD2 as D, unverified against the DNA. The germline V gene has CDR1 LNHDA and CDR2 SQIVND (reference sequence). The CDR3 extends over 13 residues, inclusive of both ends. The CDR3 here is CASSIVAGGPSLV.

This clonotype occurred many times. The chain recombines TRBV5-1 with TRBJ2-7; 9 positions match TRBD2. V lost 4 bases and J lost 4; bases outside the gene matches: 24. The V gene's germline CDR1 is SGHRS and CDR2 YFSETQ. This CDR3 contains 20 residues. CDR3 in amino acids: CASSTETTLSGVREGYEQYF. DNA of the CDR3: TGCGCCAGCAGCACTGAAACGACACTCTCTGGTGTGCGGGAGGGTTACGAGCAGTACTTC.

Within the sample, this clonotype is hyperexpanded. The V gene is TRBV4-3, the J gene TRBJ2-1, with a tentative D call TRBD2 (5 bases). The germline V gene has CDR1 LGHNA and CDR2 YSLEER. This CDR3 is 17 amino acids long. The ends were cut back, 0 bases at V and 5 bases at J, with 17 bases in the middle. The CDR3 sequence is CASSQEAPPRVDNEQFF. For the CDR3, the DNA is TGCGCCAGCAGCCAAGAAGCCCCTCCGAGGGTTGACAATGAGCAGTTCTTC.

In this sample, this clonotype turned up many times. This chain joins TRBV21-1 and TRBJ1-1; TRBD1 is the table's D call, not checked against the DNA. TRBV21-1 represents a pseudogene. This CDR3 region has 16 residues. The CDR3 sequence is CASSKGRRDRISEAFF. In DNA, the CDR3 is TGTGCCAGCAGCAAAGGGCGTCGGGACCGGATAAGTGAAGCTTTCTTT.

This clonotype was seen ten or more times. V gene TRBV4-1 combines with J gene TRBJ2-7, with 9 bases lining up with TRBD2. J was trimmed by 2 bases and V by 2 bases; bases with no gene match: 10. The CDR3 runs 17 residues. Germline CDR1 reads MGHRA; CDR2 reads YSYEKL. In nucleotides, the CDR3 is TGCGCCAGCAGCCAAAGACCACTAGCGGGTGTAACCTACGAGCAGTACTTC. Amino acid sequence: CASSQRPLAGVTYEQYF.

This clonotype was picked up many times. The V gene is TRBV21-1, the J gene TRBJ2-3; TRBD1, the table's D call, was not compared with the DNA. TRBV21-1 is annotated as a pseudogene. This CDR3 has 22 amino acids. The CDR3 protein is CASSRDRGSGGLRSSRADTQYF. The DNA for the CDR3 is TGTGCCAGCAGTCGGGACAGGGGGAGCGGGGGGTTGAGGTCGTCACGCGCAGATACGCAGTATTTT.

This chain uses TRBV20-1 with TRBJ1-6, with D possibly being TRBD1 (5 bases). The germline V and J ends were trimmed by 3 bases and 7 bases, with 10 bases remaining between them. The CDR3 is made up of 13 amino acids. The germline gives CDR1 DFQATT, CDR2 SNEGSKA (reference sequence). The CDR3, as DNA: TGCAGTGCTAGGGAGACAGACAATTCACCCCTCCACTTT. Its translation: CSARETDNSPLHF.

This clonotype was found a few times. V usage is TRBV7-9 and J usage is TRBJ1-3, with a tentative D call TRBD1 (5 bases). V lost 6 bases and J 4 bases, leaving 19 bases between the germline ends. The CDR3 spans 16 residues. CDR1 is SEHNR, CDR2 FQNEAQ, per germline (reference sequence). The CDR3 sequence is CASSTTGGLFGNTIYF. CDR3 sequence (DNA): TGTGCCAGCAGTACCACGGGGGGTCTATTCGGAAACACCATATATTTT.

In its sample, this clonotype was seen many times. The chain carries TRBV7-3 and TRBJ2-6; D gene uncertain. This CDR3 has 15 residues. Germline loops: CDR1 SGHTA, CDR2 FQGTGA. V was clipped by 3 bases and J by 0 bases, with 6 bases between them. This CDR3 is CASSFRGSGANVLTF. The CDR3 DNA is TGTGCCAGCAGCTTCAGAGGCTCTGGGGCCAACGTCCTGACTTTC.

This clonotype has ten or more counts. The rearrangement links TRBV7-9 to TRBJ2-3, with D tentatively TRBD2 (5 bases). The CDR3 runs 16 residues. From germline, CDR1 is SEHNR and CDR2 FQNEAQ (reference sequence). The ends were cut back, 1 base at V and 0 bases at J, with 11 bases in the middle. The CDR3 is CASSLGSGLSTDTQYF. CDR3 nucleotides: TGTGCCAGCAGCTTAGGGTCCGGACTCAGCACAGATACGCAGTATTTT.

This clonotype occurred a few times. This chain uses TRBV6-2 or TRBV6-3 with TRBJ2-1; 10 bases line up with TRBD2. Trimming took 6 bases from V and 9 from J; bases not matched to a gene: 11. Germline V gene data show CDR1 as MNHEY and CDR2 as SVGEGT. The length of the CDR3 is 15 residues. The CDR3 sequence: CASSQPSGSVVEQFF. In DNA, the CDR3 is TGTGCCAGCAGCCAACCTAGCGGGAGTGTAGTTGAGCAGTTCTTC.

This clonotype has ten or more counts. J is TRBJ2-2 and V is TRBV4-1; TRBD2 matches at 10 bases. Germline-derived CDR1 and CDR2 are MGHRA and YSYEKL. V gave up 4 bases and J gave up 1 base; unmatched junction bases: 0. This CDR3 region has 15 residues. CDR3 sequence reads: CASSLAGGNTGELFF. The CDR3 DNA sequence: TGCGCCAGCAGCCTAGCGGGAGGGAACACCGGGGAGCTGTTTTTT.

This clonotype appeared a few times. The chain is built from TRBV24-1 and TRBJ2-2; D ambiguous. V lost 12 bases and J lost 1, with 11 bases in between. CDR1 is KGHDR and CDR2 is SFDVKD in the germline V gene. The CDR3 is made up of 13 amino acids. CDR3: CAAHSGNTGELFF. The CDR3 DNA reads TGTGCCGCACACTCAGGGAACACCGGGGAGCTGTTTTTT.

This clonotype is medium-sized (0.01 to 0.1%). The chain's CDR3 is CASRPMGVSNNQPQHF. CDR3 DNA: TGTGCCAGCCGACCGATGGGTGTAAGTAACAATCAGCCCCAGCATTTT. The chain employs TRBV7-9 and TRBJ1-5; D unclear. Germline V CDR1 and CDR2: SEHNR, FQNEAQ (reference sequence). The CDR3 sequence is 16 residues long. V dropped 8 bases and J dropped 3 bases, with 20 bases sitting between them. The full variable domain, its missing parts supplied by reference TRBV7-9 and TRBJ1-5, is DTGVSQNPRHKITKRGQNVTFRCDPISEHNRLYWYRQTLGQGPEFLTYFQNEAQLEKSRLLSDRFSAERPKGSFSTLEIQRTEQGDSAMYLCASRPMGVSNNQPQHFGDGTRLSIL.

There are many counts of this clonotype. The CDR3 here is CASSLRDGGAYEQYF. The CDR3 DNA reads as TGTGCCAGCAGCTTAAGGGACGGCGGAGCCTACGAGCAGTACTTC. V is TRBV7-9 and J is TRBJ2-7; D may match TRBD1 or TRBD2 (5 bases each). Germline V gene lookup returns CDR1 SEHNR and CDR2 FQNEAQ (reference sequence). Trimming pared 2 bases from V and 2 bases from J, leaving 13 bases between. The CDR3 length is 15 residues.

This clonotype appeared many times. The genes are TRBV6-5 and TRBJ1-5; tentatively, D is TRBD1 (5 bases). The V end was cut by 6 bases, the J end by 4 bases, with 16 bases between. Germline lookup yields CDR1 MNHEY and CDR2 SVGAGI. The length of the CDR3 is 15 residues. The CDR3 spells CASSPDSLLNQPQHF. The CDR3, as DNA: TGTGCCAGCAGCCCCGACAGCCTTCTAAATCAGCCCCAGCATTTT.

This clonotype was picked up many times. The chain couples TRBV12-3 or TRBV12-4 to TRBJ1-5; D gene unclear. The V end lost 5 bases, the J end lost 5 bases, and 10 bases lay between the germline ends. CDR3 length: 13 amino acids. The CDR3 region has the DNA TGTGCCAGCAGTGACGACGGTGATCAGCCCCAGCATTTT. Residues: CASSDDGDQPQHF.

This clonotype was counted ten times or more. The CDR3 region is CASKRRNEQFF. CDR3 bases: TGTGCCAGCAAGAGGCGCAATGAGCAGTTCTTC. The gene calls are TRBV14 and TRBJ2-1; D gene ambiguous. This CDR3 has 11 amino acids. Trimming removed 7 bases at V and 6 bases at J, with 7 bases between. Germline CDR1 reads SGHDN; CDR2 reads FVKESK. The whole variable domain, remainder taken from reference TRBV14 and TRBJ2-1, is EAGVTQFPSHSVIEKGQTVTLRCDPISGHDNLYWYRRVMGKEIKFLLHFVKESKQDESGMPNNRFLAERTGGTYSTLKVQPAELEDSGVYFCASKRRNEQFFGPGTRLTVL.

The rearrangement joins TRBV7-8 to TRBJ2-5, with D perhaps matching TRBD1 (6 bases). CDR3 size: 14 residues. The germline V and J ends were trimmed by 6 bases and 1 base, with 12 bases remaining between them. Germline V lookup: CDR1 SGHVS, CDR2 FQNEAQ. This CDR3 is CASRPGHLQETQYF. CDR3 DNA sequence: TGTGCCAGCAGACCGGGACACCTCCAAGAGACCCAGTACTTC.

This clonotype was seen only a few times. The CDR3 here is CASTIQRNTEAFF. The DNA of the CDR3 is TGTGCCAGCACTATACAGAGGAACACTGAAGCTTTCTTT. The rearrangement links TRBV2 to TRBJ1-1; unclear D gene. CDR1 SNHLY and CDR2 FYNNEI come from the germline V gene. CDR3 length: 13 amino acids. Trimming pared 7 bases from V and 1 base from J, leaving 10 bases between.

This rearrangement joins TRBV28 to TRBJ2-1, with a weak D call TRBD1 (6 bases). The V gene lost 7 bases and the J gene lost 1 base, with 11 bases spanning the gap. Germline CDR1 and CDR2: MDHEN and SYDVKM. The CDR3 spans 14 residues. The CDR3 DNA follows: TGTGCCAGCATCCGGGACAATTCCTACAATGAGCAGTTCTTC. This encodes CASIRDNSYNEQFF.